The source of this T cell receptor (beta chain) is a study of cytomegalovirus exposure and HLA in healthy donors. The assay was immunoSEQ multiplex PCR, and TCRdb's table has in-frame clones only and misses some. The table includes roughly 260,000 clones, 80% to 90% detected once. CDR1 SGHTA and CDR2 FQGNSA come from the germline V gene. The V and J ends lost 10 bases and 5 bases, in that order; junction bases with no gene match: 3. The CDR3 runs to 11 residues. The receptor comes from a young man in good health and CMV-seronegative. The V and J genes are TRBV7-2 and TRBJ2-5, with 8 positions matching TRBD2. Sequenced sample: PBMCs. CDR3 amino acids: CATGGRETQYF. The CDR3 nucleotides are TGTGCCACGGGAGGGAGGGAGACCCAGTACTTC.